This entry is about one T cell receptor beta chain. The antigen is not known. This sample is drawn from a study of blood T cells in healthy people across ages. V lost 6 bases to trimming and J lost 5 bases; unmatched junction nucleotides: 8. Germline V lookup: CDR1 DFQATT, CDR2 SNEGSKA (reference sequence). The CDR3 runs 13 residues. Study-wide findings and caveats: Per million T cells, TCR beta diversity dropped about linearly as age rose.

Donor samples were obtained from healthy Caucasian individuals from Russia, aged about 6 to 95. Samples each yielded at least 5 micrograms of total RNA. Combining a sample-barcoded 5' primer with a J-beta primer mix, a second PCR ran for about 7 to 12 cycles. TCRdb analysed the 5' RACE reads with MiXCR anew, one entry per CDR3 protein. This repertoire shows more than 500,000 distinct CDR3 sequences, about 26% found once; its top ten account for approximately 17%. The sequencing sample was made of blood. The chain employs TRBV20-1 and TRBJ2-3, with TRBD2 matching over 7 bases. This TCR was recovered from a woman between 65 and 79 years old in good health. The CDR3 region has the DNA TGCAGTGCCGGGGGGACCCGGGGAGATACGCAGTATTTT. It encodes CSAGGTRGDTQYF.